This is a list of T cell receptor beta chains from one sample in a study of blood T cell repertoires in COVID-19. Clones were read by immunoSEQ multiplex PCR, and TCRdb kept only the in-frame ones, dropping some. The data show roughly 240,000 clones, approximately 82% seen once. Source material: peripheral blood. The receptors were sampled from a woman at least 80 years old with acute or convalescent COVID-19. CDR3s include the opening cysteine and the closing phenylalanine or tryptophan. D genes are given only for firm matches. Not all rows give a size; the values are once, few, many and, for expanded clones, a class.

abundance | j_gene | d_gene | len | v_gene | CDR3nt | CDR3aa
- | TRBJ2-3 | TRBD2 | 14 | TRBV28 | TGTGCCAGCAGTCCTAGCGGGAGTGGGGATACGCAGTATTTT | CASSPSGSGDTQYF
- | TRBJ2-3 | TRBD2 | 15 | TRBV5-1 | TGCGCCAGCAGCGAAACTAGCGGGAACACAGATACGCAGTATTTT | CASSETSGNTDTQYF
- | TRBJ2-1 | TRBD2 | 16 | TRBV7-9 | TGTGCCAGCAGCTTAATGGGACTAGCGGGAGAAGGTGAGCAGTTCTTC | CASSLMGLAGEGEQFF
- | TRBJ1-2 | TRBD1 | 14 | TRBV5-1 | TGCGCCAGCAGCTTAGACAGGGGGGACTATGGCTACACCTTC | CASSLDRGDYGYTF
- | TRBJ2-7 | - | 14 | TRBV5-6 | TGTGCCAGCAGCTTAGAACTCAACTCCTACGAGCAGTACTTC | CASSLELNSYEQYF
- | TRBJ2-3 | - | 14 | TRBV5-8 | TGTGCCAGCAGCCGAGAAAGGACTACAACTACGCAGTATTTT | CASSRERTTTTQYF
- | TRBJ1-1 | - | 16 | TRBV5-1 | TGCGCCAGCAGCTTGGGTCTGCGGGCAATGGGGACTGAAGCTTTCTTT | CASSLGLRAMGTEAFF
- | TRBJ1-4 | TRBD1 | 16 | TRBV5-4 | TGTGCCAGCAGCTCCGGACAGGGGGCAAGAGAGGAAAAACTGTTTTTT | CASSSGQGAREEKLFF
- | TRBJ1-2 | TRBD1 | 13 | TRBV5-1 | TGCGCCAGCACCCAAGGACAGGGGTATGGCTACACCTTC | CASTQGQGYGYTF
- | TRBJ1-1 | TRBD1 | 12 | TRBV6-5 | TGTGCCAGCATACAGGGGGTTACTGAAGCTTTCTTT | CASIQGVTEAFF
- | TRBJ1-3 | - | 16 | TRBV9 | TGTGCCAGCAGCCCCCGGGGGGGGGACTCTGGAAACACCATATATTTT | CASSPRGGDSGNTIYF
- | TRBJ2-1 | TRBD1 | 13 | TRBV5-1 | TGCGCCAGCAGTACAGGGGATGGCTATGAGCAGTTCTTC | CASSTGDGYEQFF
- | TRBJ2-1 | TRBD1 | 17 | TRBV19 | TGTGCCAGTAGTATGAAGGGGACAGGATGGTCCTACAATGAGCAGTTCTTC | CASSMKGTGWSYNEQFF
- | TRBJ2-1 | TRBD2 | 17 | TRBV5-4 | TGTGCCAGCAGCTTGGTTAGTCTAGCGGGCACCTACAATGAGCAGTTCTTC | CASSLVSLAGTYNEQFF
- | TRBJ2-1 | TRBD1 | 14 | TRBV2 | TGTGCCAGCAGTGAGGGGACAGGTATCAATGAGCAGTTCTTC | CASSEGTGINEQFF
- | TRBJ2-5 | TRBD2 | 15 | TRBV5-1 | TGCGCCAGCAACCAGGGATCTAGCGGGGGAGGGACCCAGTACTTC | CASNQGSSGGGTQYF
- | TRBJ1-1 | - | 13 | TRBV18 | TGTGCCAGCTCAGCCAACTGGAACACTGAAGCTTTCTTT | CASSANWNTEAFF
many | TRBJ2-1 | TRBD1 | 15 | TRBV15 | TGTGCCACCAGCCTCGGACAGGGGGCCTACAATGAGCAGTTCTTC | CATSLGQGAYNEQFF
- | TRBJ2-5 | - | 16 | TRBV27 | TGTGCCAGCAGTAAACAGGTTTCGGTCGCAAGTCAGACCCAGTACTTC | CASSKQVSVASQTQYF
- | TRBJ1-2 | TRBD1 | 18 | TRBV18 | TGTGCCAGCTCACCACAGCAAGGCCGGGACAGGGGGATCTATGGCTACACCTTC | CASSPQQGRDRGIYGYTF
- | TRBJ1-5 | TRBD1 | 14 | TRBV19 | TGTGCCAGCCGCCGACAGGGGAATGGGCAGCCCCAGCATTTT | CASRRQGNGQPQHF
- | TRBJ2-3 | - | 16 | TRBV4-3 | TGCGCCAGCAGCCAAGATTTGGGACTCTACACAGATACGCAGTATTTT | CASSQDLGLYTDTQYF
few | TRBJ2-1 | TRBD2 | 16 | TRBV7-8 | TGTGCCAGCAGCTACGGACTAGCGGGAGTTCGCAATGAGCAGTTCTTC | CASSYGLAGVRNEQFF
- | TRBJ1-2 | - | 12 | TRBV12-3/TRBV12-4 | TGTGCCAGCAGTTTTATCGGGTTTGGCTACACCTTC | CASSFIGFGYTF
- | TRBJ2-7 | - | 13 | TRBV5-6 | TGTGCCAGCAGCTTGGGGGAGGACTACGAGCAGTACTTC | CASSLGEDYEQYF
- | TRBJ1-1 | - | 14 | TRBV4-3 | TGCGCCAGCAGCCAGACCCTCCGGGGGACTGAAGCTTTCTTT | CASSQTLRGTEAFF
once | TRBJ2-3 | - | 12 | TRBV30 | TGTGCCTGGAAAGGGGTTCCAGATACGCAGTATTTT | CAWKGVPDTQYF
few | TRBJ2-7 | TRBD1 | 15 | TRBV28 | TGTGCCAGCAGTCGGTCGGGACAGGGAGACTACGAGCAGTACTTC | CASSRSGQGDYEQYF
- | TRBJ2-7 | - | 14 | TRBV7-3 | TGTGCCAGCAGCTTAATGGGGCAGGGCTACGAGCAGTACTTC | CASSLMGQGYEQYF
few | TRBJ2-1 | - | 12 | TRBV7-2 | TGTGCCAGCAGCCTCCTAGCAAGTGAGCAGTTCTTC | CASSLLASEQFF
few | TRBJ2-2 | TRBD1 | 14 | TRBV7-3 | TGTGCCAGCAGCATCGACAGGGGCACCGGGGAGCTGTTTTTT | CASSIDRGTGELFF
- | TRBJ1-1 | TRBD1 | 14 | TRBV3-1/TRBV3-2 | TGTGCCAGCAGCCAGACAGGGATTGCCACTGAAGCTTTCTTT | CASSQTGIATEAFF